The rows below give T cell receptor beta chains drawn from one sample of a study of response to subunit inactivated influenza vaccine. Each CDR3 protein gets one entry after TCRdb re-called the RT-PCR reads with MiXCR. Found here are about 650,000 distinct CDR3 sequences, 15% to 18% of them singletons; the top ten hold around 10%. Sequenced here: PBMCs from blood, sampled 11 to 12 days after vaccination. The receptors stem from a man between 45 and 60 years old who received an inactivated influenza vaccine. Both conserved end residues are part of each CDR3. The D gene is left open where the match is weak. Some rows have no size entry. The others give once, few or many, or a class for an expanded clone.

V: TRBV24-1; length: 12; J: TRBJ2-3; D: TRBD1; size: few; DNA: TGTGCCACCCGAGACAGGGCAGATACGCAGTATTTT; CDR3: CATRDRADTQYF
V: TRBV5-4; length: 13; J: TRBJ1-1; D: TRBD1; size: .; DNA: TGTGCCAGCAGACCTGGGACAGGGAGAGAAGCTTTCTTT; CDR3: CASRPGTGREAFF
V: TRBV5-5; length: 16; J: TRBJ2-7; D: TRBD1; size: .; DNA: TGTGCCAGCAGCCTTGCTCGGGGACAGGGTGTCTACGAGCAGTACTTC; CDR3: CASSLARGQGVYEQYF
V: TRBV7-2; length: 15; J: TRBJ1-5; D: TRBD1; size: .; DNA: TGTGCCAGCCAAACGACAGGGGGCGGCAATCAGCCCCAGCATTTT; CDR3: CASQTTGGGNQPQHF
V: TRBV12-3/TRBV12-4; length: 16; J: TRBJ2-7; D: TRBD2; size: .; DNA: TGTGCCAGCAGTCGATGGACTAGCGGGGCTCTCTACGAGCAGTACTTC; CDR3: CASSRWTSGALYEQYF
V: TRBV15; length: 15; J: TRBJ2-3; D: .; size: .; DNA: TGTGCCACCAGCAGAGTGGGCGGACGCACAGATACGCAGTATTTT; CDR3: CATSRVGGRTDTQYF
V: TRBV11-2; length: 14; J: TRBJ1-6; D: .; size: .; DNA: TGTGCCAGCAGCTTAGTACTAAATAATTCACCCCTCCACTTT; CDR3: CASSLVLNNSPLHF
V: TRBV5-1; length: 15; J: TRBJ2-1; D: .; size: few; DNA: TGCGCCAGCAGCTTGGACGCGGGATTCGGGGGTGAGCAGTTCTTC; CDR3: CASSLDAGFGGEQFF
V: TRBV12-3/TRBV12-4; length: 13; J: TRBJ1-1; D: .; size: few; DNA: TGTGCCAGCAGTTCACCTACAGGCGCTGTCGCTTTCTTT; CDR3: CASSSPTGAVAFF
V: TRBV6-2/TRBV6-3; length: 13; J: TRBJ2-5; D: .; size: .; DNA: TGTGCCAGCAGTTACGCAGGGACAGAGACCCAGTACTTC; CDR3: CASSYAGTETQYF
V: TRBV30; length: 13; J: TRBJ1-2; D: TRBD1; size: once; DNA: TGTGCCTGGAGTACTGGACAGGGAGGATGCTACACCTTC; CDR3: CAWSTGQGGCYTF
V: TRBV20-1; length: 16; J: TRBJ2-1; D: .; size: many; DNA: TGCAGTGCTAGAGATACGGAAATGAGCTCCTACAATGAGCAGTTCTTC; CDR3: CSARDTEMSSYNEQFF
V: TRBV12-3/TRBV12-4; length: 15; J: TRBJ2-7; D: TRBD1; size: few; DNA: TGTGCCAGCAGAACCGGGACAGGGGTGCGATACGAGCAGTACTTC; CDR3: CASRTGTGVRYEQYF
V: TRBV24-1; length: 15; J: TRBJ2-6; D: .; size: few; DNA: TGTGCCACCAGCGGGGATCTCTCTGGGGCCAACGTCCTGACTTTC; CDR3: CATSGDLSGANVLTF
V: TRBV6-2/TRBV6-3; length: 16; J: TRBJ2-2; D: .; size: few; DNA: TGTGCCAGCAGTTACGTCTCCAGGTCGAACACCGGGGAGCTGTTTTTT; CDR3: CASSYVSRSNTGELFF
V: TRBV28; length: 17; J: TRBJ2-3; D: TRBD1; size: .; DNA: TGTGCCAGCAGTAACCCCTCGGGACAGGGGAGTGCAGATACGCAGTATTTT; CDR3: CASSNPSGQGSADTQYF
V: TRBV4-1; length: 16; J: TRBJ1-1; D: .; size: many; DNA: TGCGCCAGCAGCCAAAGTCAGGGTTTGGGGAACACTGAAGCTTTCTTT; CDR3: CASSQSQGLGNTEAFF
V: TRBV5-1; length: 15; J: TRBJ1-5; D: TRBD1; size: many; DNA: TGCGCCAGCAGCAAAGGGACAGGGAGAGATCAGCCCCAGCATTTT; CDR3: CASSKGTGRDQPQHF
V: TRBV3-1; length: 12; J: TRBJ2-4; D: .; size: .; DNA: TGTGCCAGCTTGGGGGCTGGTAGCATTCAGTACTTC; CDR3: CASLGAGSIQYF
V: TRBV20-1; length: 13; J: TRBJ2-4; D: .; size: few; DNA: TGCAGTGCTAGGCTGGTGACCAAAAACATTCAGTACTTC; CDR3: CSARLVTKNIQYF
V: TRBV12-3/TRBV12-4; length: 13; J: TRBJ2-7; D: .; size: .; DNA: TGTGCCAGCAGCTTGACTGTTCGCTACGAGCAGTACTTC; CDR3: CASSLTVRYEQYF
V: TRBV7-2; length: 14; J: TRBJ2-1; D: .; size: .; DNA: TGTGCCAGCAGCTTAAGGGGGAGGGAAGATGAGCAGTTCTTC; CDR3: CASSLRGREDEQFF
V: TRBV7-2; length: 14; J: TRBJ2-2; D: .; size: .; DNA: TGTGCCAGCAGCAACCTAGCGAACACCGGGGAGCTGTTTTTT; CDR3: CASSNLANTGELFF
V: TRBV11-2; length: 17; J: TRBJ2-1; D: TRBD2; size: .; DNA: TGTGCCAGCAGCCCACCGGGACTAGCGGGACTCTCCGGAGAGCAGTTCTTC; CDR3: CASSPPGLAGLSGEQFF